This T cell receptor beta chain is from a study of OX40 agonist ivuxolimab in advanced cancers. Germline V gives CDR1 LNHDA, CDR2 SQIVND (reference sequence). Trimming stripped 9 bases from V and 0 bases from J, with 16 bases between. The length of the CDR3 is 15 residues. Cycle 7 day 1, cycle 4 day 1, and baseline were the timepoints at which blood was sampled. Here immunoSEQ multiplex PCR was the method, and the copy in TCRdb shows in-frame clones only, minus some. The sample shows around 60,000 clones, about 91% of them seen only once. The source of this sequence is an adult with an advanced solid tumor such as melanoma, head and neck, liver or kidney cancer. This chain joins TRBV19 and TRBJ2-3; D might be TRBD1 or TRBD2, each matching 5 bases. Here the sequenced sample was CD4+ or CD8+ T cells sorted from blood, taken in a trial of the OX40 agonist ivuxolimab. The CDR3 nucleotides read TGTGCCAGCAGGGACGGGCAGGCTAGCACAGATACGCAGTATTTT. It codes for CASRDGQASTDTQYF.